Below, 27 T cell receptor beta chains from the same sample are listed, as sequenced in a study of T cell responses to AZD1222 COVID-19 vaccine. Repertoires were generated with immunoSEQ multiplex PCR, while TCRdb's copy carries only in-frame clones and drops some. The data contain approximately 120,000 clones, 88% of them singletons. The sequencing here drew on peripheral blood, taken on day 0 of AZD1222 vaccination. Receptors were obtained from an adult in good health.

This clone is a singleton in its sample. The rearrangement uses TRBV6-2 or TRBV6-3 and TRBJ2-5, with D perhaps TRBD1 or TRBD2 (5 bases each). The CDR3 is 17 amino acids. V lost 5 bases to trimming and J lost 4 bases, with 23 bases between them. CDR1 and CDR2 from the germline V gene are MNHEY and SVGEGT. CDR3 sequence reads: CASSNPNPWGTGETQYF. DNA of the CDR3: TGTGCCAGCAGTAACCCCAATCCGTGGGGGACCGGAGAGACCCAGTACTTC.

The V call is TRBV12-3 or TRBV12-4, the J call TRBJ2-3, with D unresolved. V lost 5 bases to trimming and J lost 6 bases, with 12 bases between them. The CDR3 contains 13 residues. CDR3 residues: CASSGSTEDTQYF. In nucleotides, the CDR3 is TGTGCCAGCAGTGGATCTACCGAGGATACGCAGTATTTT.

The rearrangement joins TRBV30 to TRBJ1-1, with 7 nucleotides matching TRBD1. Germline V lookup: CDR1 GTSNPN, CDR2 SVGIG (reference sequence). The CDR3 runs to 13 residues. V shed 2 bases and J 4 bases; nucleotides not matched to a gene: 4. Here the CDR3 reads CAWSMSGGTEAFF. CDR3 nucleotides: TGTGCCTGGAGTATGTCAGGGGGCACTGAAGCTTTCTTT. Looking up the rest from reference TRBV30 and TRBJ1-1 gives the full variable domain: SQTIHQWPATLVQPVGSPLSLECTVEGTSNPNLYWYRQAAGRGLQLLFYSVGIGQISSEVPQNLSASRPQDRQFILSSKKLLLSDSGFYLCAWSMSGGTEAFFGQGTRLTVV.

This clone was seen only once. The chain links TRBV7-9 to TRBJ2-1; TRBD2 matches at 12 bases. The V gene's germline CDR1 is SEHNR and CDR2 FQNEAQ (reference sequence). With V trimmed by 2 bases and J by 0 bases, 5 bases remained unmatched. This CDR3 is 18 amino acids long. The CDR3 reads CASSLLAGGLGSYNEQFF. CDR3 in DNA: TGTGCCAGCAGCTTACTAGCGGGGGGGTTAGGCTCCTACAATGAGCAGTTCTTC.

V usage is TRBV28 and J usage is TRBJ2-5; D is unclear. CDR3 size: 13 residues. CDR1 is MDHEN and CDR2 is SYDVKM in the germline V gene. The germline V and J ends were trimmed by 4 bases and 4 bases, with 10 bases remaining between them. The CDR3 DNA sequence: TGTGCCAGCAGTTGGCCTAGAGGAGAGACCCAGTACTTC. It is translated as CASSWPRGETQYF.

Only a few counts were recorded for this clone. The chain uses TRBV15 and TRBJ2-2; TRBD1 agrees at 7 bases. Trimming took 3 bases from V and 9 from J; bases not matched to a gene: 7. Germline values: CDR1 LNHNV, CDR2 YYDKDF (reference sequence). The CDR3 contains 14 residues. CDR3 loop: CATSSRGFRRELFF. The CDR3 DNA reads as TGTGCCACCAGCAGCAGGGGGTTTCGGCGGGAGCTGTTTTTT.

This sequence joins TRBV27 and TRBJ2-7; D tentatively fits TRBD1 or TRBD2 (7 bases each). Germline values: CDR1 MNHEY, CDR2 SMNVEV (reference sequence). The CDR3 has 15 residues. V lost 9 bases, J lost 6 bases, and 24 bases lay in between. The CDR3 DNA reads TGTGCCAGTAGCCCAGGGGGGGTCACGCTGGGCGAGCAGTACTTC. Translation gives CASSPGGVTLGEQYF.

V is TRBV4-2 and J is TRBJ1-1, with a weak D call TRBD1 (5 bases). V lost 0 bases to trimming and J lost 5 bases, with 22 bases between them. CDR1 LGHNA and CDR2 YNFKEQ come from the germline V gene. The length of the CDR3 is 18 residues. In nucleotides, the CDR3 is TGTGCCAGCAGCCAAGATCGTACCGGTACTGGGGCTAATACTGAAGCTTTCTTT. Translating gives CASSQDRTGTGANTEAFF.

The V call is TRBV19, the J call TRBJ2-3; 9 bases agree with TRBD1. J lost 5 bases, V lost 4 bases, and 16 bases had no gene match. CDR3 length: 18 residues. Per the germline V gene, CDR1 is LNHDA and CDR2 is SQIVND (reference sequence). DNA of the CDR3: TGTGCCAGTAGTAACCGCCCGCCGGGACAGGGAGGCATAGATACGCAGTATTTT. Translated: CASSNRPPGQGGIDTQYF.

V is TRBV24-1 and J is TRBJ2-5; the D is unclear. V shed 4 bases and J shed 5 bases, with 13 bases lying between them. CDR1 KGHDR and CDR2 SFDVKD come from the germline V gene. The CDR3 is made up of 14 amino acids. DNA of the CDR3: TGTGCCACCAGTGACTTAGGCCGACCGGAGACCCAGTACTTC. It translates to CATSDLGRPETQYF.

The chain has TRBV24-1 and TRBJ1-2; the match to TRBD1 covers 8 bases. Germline lookup yields CDR1 KGHDR and CDR2 SFDVKD. Unmatched junction bases numbered 7, after V lost 2 bases and J lost 6 bases. The CDR3 contains 15 residues. The CDR3 DNA reads TGTGCCACCAGTGATTCCCGGACAGGGCTGGATGGCTACACCTTC. It encodes CATSDSRTGLDGYTF.

This clone has just a few counts. This sequence joins TRBV19 and TRBJ2-1, with D possibly TRBD2 on 5 matching bases. V was pared by 8 bases and J by 9 bases, with 17 bases between. The CDR3 length is 13 residues. The germline V gene encodes CDR1 LNHDA and CDR2 SQIVND (reference sequence). The CDR3 sequence is CASCSANRAEQFF. The CDR3, as DNA: TGTGCCAGTTGTAGCGCGAACCGGGCTGAGCAGTTCTTC.

This clone appeared once. The CDR3 is CASRASGGSYNEQFF. In DNA form, the CDR3 reads TGTGCCAGCAGGGCTAGCGGGGGCTCCTACAATGAGCAGTTCTTC. The V call is TRBV6-5, the J call TRBJ2-1; 10 bases line up with TRBD2. The V and J ends lost 6 bases and 0 bases, in that order; junction bases with no gene match: 2. This CDR3 region has 15 residues. From germline, CDR1 is MNHEY and CDR2 SVGAGI.

This chain uses TRBV6-2 or TRBV6-3 with TRBJ1-6, with 7 bases matching TRBD1. Germline CDR1 and CDR2: MNHEY and SVGEGT. The trim removed 0 bases at V and 3 bases at J, leaving 5 bases unmatched. The CDR3 has 17 amino acids. CDR3 sequence: CASSYSAGGNYNSPLHF. The CDR3 DNA is TGTGCCAGCAGTTACTCGGCAGGGGGTAACTATAATTCACCCCTCCACTTT.

With regard to this clone: At one end the junction does not follow the germline gene, possibly because of a read error. The chain recombines TRBV5-8 with TRBJ1-1; D not resolved. CDR3 length equals 14 residues. Germline-derived CDR1 and CDR2 are SGHTS and YDEGEE. CDR3 DNA sequence: TGTGCCAGCAGCTTGTCTTGGCCGAACTCTGAAGCTTTCTTT. Its protein is CASSLSWPNSEAFF.

The chain combines TRBV14 with TRBJ1-1; D gene uncertain. This CDR3 comprises 17 residues. Germline CDR1 reads SGHDN; CDR2 reads FVKESK. The V and J ends lost 4 bases and 0 bases respectively, with 18 bases between them. The CDR3 here is CASSRTLRSIMNTEAFF. The CDR3 DNA reads TGTGCCAGCAGCCGGACGTTGCGAAGCATCATGAACACTGAAGCTTTCTTT.

The chain uses TRBV19 and TRBJ2-7; 7 bases are a match to TRBD2. The CDR3 totals 15 residues. The ends lost 1 base at V and 4 bases at J; junction bases unmatched: 7. Germline lookup yields CDR1 LNHDA and CDR2 SQIVND (reference sequence). CDR3 bases: TGTGCCAGTAGTATAGCGGGGGGAAGATCGTACGAGCAGTACTTC. Its translation is CASSIAGGRSYEQYF.

V gene TRBV9 combines with J gene TRBJ2-3, with a weak D call TRBD1 (6 bases). Between the trimmed V and J ends, which lost 2 bases and 2 bases, there was a span of 12 bases. CDR1 is SGDLS and CDR2 is YYNGEE in the germline V gene. The CDR3 runs 15 residues. DNA for the CDR3: TGTGCCAGCAGCGTCTGGGTGGGGGCCACAGATACGCAGTATTTT. Its translation: CASSVWVGATDTQYF. The full variable domain, in which reference TRBV9 and TRBJ2-3 provide the parts outside the CDR3, is DSGVTQTPKHLITATGQRVTLRCSPRSGDLSVYWYQQSLDQGLQFLIQYYNGEERAKGNILERFSAQQFPDLHSELNLSSLELGDSALYFCASSVWVGATDTQYFGPGTRLTVL.

The chain is built from TRBV12-3 or TRBV12-4 and TRBJ1-4; D remains unclear. Trimming cost V 1 base and J 6 bases, with 3 bases left between them. This CDR3 contains 12 residues. The CDR3 is CASSLVYEKLFF. The CDR3 bases are TGTGCCAGCAGTTTAGTTTATGAAAAACTGTTTTTT.

The V call is TRBV24-1, the J call TRBJ2-3; D gene ambiguous. V lost 4 bases and J lost 4, with 11 bases in between. The CDR3 loop spans 14 amino acids. CDR1 and CDR2 (germline): KGHDR, SFDVKD. The CDR3 loop reads CATSDPDRADTQYF. In DNA form, the CDR3 reads TGTGCCACCAGTGACCCGGATAGGGCAGATACGCAGTATTTT.

The rearrangement uses TRBV15 and TRBJ1-5; no firm D call. Germline V gene data show CDR1 as LNHNV and CDR2 as YYDKDF (reference sequence). V was cut by 3 bases and J by 0 bases, with 6 bases left in between. This CDR3 is built from 14 residues. CDR3: CATSRADSNQPQHF. The CDR3 DNA is TGTGCCACCAGCAGGGCAGATAGCAATCAGCCCCAGCATTTT.

The chain links TRBV3-1 (or the pseudogene TRBV3-2) to TRBJ2-5; 10 bases match TRBD2. Per germline, CDR1 LGHDT and CDR2 YNNKEL (reference sequence). The CDR3 consists of 17 residues. Trimming took 1 base from V and 5 from J; bases not matched to a gene: 10. The CDR3 here is CASSQVSAGGRLETQYF. The DNA of the CDR3 is TGTGCCAGCAGCCAAGTATCAGCGGGGGGGCGCTTGGAGACCCAGTACTTC.

In nucleotides, the CDR3 is TGTGCCAGCAGCCAAGATAGGTACTCTGGAAACACCATATATTTT. Amino acid sequence: CASSQDRYSGNTIYF. The rearrangement joins TRBV4-2 to TRBJ1-3; D is uncertain. In germline, CDR1 is LGHNA, CDR2 YNFKEQ. Trimming took 0 bases from V and 0 from J, leaving 6 bases between them. This CDR3 is built from 15 residues.

The chain is built from TRBV27 and TRBJ1-5; no definite D call. V dropped 4 bases and J dropped 2 bases, with 9 bases sitting between them. Germline lookup yields CDR1 MNHEY and CDR2 SMNVEV (reference sequence). This CDR3 comprises 14 residues. CDR3 sequence (DNA): TGTGCCAGCAGTTCTCTTAGGGGCAATCAGCCCCAGCATTTT. Encoded protein: CASSSLRGNQPQHF.

This clone was seen a single time. The chain couples TRBV13 to TRBJ2-2, with a possible D match to TRBD1 (6 bases). The CDR3 contains 15 residues. Germline V gene data show CDR1 as PRHDT and CDR2 as FYEKMQ (reference sequence). Trimming shortened V by 5 bases and J by 7 bases, and 17 bases separated the two germline ends. As DNA, the CDR3 is TGTGCCAGCAGCGGAAGGGGGACGAGAATCGGGGAGCTGTTTTTT. Amino acids: CASSGRGTRIGELFF. The whole variable domain, filled in from reference TRBV13 and TRBJ2-2, reads AAGVIQSPRHLIKEKRETATLKCYPIPRHDTVYWYQQGPGQDPQFLISFYEKMQSDKGSIPDRFSAQQFSDYHSELNMSSLELGDSALYFCASSGRGTRIGELFFGEGSRLTVL.

This chain joins TRBV4-1 and TRBJ1-1; D not certain. CDR1 is MGHRA, CDR2 YSYEKL, per germline. The germline V and J ends were trimmed by 1 base and 1 base, with 7 bases remaining between them. This CDR3 is 14 amino acids long. CDR3 sequence: CASSQALPNTEAFF. In nucleotides, the CDR3 is TGCGCCAGCAGCCAAGCCCTCCCGAACACTGAAGCTTTCTTT.

The rearrangement links TRBV9 to TRBJ2-1, with D perhaps given as TRBD1 or TRBD2 (5 bases each). CDR1 is SGDLS and CDR2 is YYNGEE in the germline V gene. The CDR3 runs to 14 residues. V was pared by 3 bases and J by 8 bases, with 15 bases between. The CDR3 DNA reads TGTGCCAGCAGCGCCGGAAGGGGCGGGCATGAGCAGTTCTTC. It translates to CASSAGRGGHEQFF. Combining the CDR3 with reference TRBV9 and TRBJ2-1 gives the whole variable domain DSGVTQTPKHLITATGQRVTLRCSPRSGDLSVYWYQQSLDQGLQFLIQYYNGEERAKGNILERFSAQQFPDLHSELNLSSLELGDSALYFCASSAGRGGHEQFFGPGTRLTVL.